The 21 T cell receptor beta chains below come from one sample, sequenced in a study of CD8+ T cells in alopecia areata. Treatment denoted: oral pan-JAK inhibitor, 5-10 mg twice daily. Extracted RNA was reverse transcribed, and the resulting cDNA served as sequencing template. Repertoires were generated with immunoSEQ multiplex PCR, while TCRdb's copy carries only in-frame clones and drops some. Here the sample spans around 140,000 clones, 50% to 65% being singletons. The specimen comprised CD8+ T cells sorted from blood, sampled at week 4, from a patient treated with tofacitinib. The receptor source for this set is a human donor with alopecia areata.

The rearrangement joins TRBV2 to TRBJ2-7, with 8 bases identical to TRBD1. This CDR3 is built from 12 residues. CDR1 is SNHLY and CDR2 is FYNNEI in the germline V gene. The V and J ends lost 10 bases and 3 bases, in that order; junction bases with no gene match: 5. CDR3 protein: CANRDRNYEQYF. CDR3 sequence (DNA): TGTGCCAACCGGGACAGGAACTACGAGCAGTACTTC.

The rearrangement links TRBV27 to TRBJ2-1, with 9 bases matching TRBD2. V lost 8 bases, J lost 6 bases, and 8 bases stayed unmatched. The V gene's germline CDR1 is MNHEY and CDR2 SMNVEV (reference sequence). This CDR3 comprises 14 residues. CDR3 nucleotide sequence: TGTGCCAGCCACCCCAGCGGGGGGTCCAATGAGCAGTTCTTC. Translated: CASHPSGGSNEQFF.

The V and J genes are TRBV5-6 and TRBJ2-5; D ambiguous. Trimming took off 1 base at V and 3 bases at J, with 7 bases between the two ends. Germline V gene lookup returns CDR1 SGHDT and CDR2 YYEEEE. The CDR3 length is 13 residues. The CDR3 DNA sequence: TGTGCCAGCAGCTTGTTCGGCGAAGAGACCCAGTACTTC. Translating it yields CASSLFGEETQYF.

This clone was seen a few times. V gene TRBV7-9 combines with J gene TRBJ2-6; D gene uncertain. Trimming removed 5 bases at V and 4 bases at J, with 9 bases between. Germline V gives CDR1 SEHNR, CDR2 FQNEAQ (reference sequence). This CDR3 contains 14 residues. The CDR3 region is CASSDGGGANVLTF. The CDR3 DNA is TGTGCCAGCAGCGACGGTGGGGGGGCCAACGTCCTGACTTTC.

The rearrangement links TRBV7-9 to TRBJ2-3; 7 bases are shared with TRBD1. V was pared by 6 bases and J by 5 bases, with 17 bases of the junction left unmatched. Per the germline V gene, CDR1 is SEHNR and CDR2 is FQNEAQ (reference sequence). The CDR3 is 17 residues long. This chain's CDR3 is CASRYRDSEPHGDTQYF. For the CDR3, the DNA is TGTGCCAGCAGGTACAGGGACAGCGAGCCTCACGGAGATACGCAGTATTTT.

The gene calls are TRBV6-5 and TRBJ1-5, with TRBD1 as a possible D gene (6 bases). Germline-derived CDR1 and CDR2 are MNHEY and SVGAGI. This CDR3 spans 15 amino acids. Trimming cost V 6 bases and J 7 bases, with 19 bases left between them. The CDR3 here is CASSQGSGGGQPQHF. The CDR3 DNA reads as TGTGCCAGCAGCCAGGGGTCGGGCGGTGGCCAGCCCCAGCATTTT.

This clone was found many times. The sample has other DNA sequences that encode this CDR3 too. CDR3: CASSLPGGSYNEQFF. CDR3 bases: TGCGCCAGCAGCTTGCCAGGGGGATCCTACAATGAGCAGTTCTTC. This sequence joins TRBV5-1 and TRBJ2-1; TRBD1 matches 7 bases. This CDR3 is built from 15 residues. Losses at the gene ends were 1 base for V and 1 base for J; bases not matched to a gene: 2. Germline loops: CDR1 SGHRS, CDR2 YFSETQ.

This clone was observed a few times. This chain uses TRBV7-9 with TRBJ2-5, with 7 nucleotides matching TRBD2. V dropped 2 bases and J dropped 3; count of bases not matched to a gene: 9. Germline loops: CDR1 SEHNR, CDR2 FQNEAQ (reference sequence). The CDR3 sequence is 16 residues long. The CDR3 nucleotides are TGTGCCAGCAGCTTAAGGGTCGGGGGGACGAAAGAGACCCAGTACTTC. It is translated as CASSLRVGGTKETQYF.

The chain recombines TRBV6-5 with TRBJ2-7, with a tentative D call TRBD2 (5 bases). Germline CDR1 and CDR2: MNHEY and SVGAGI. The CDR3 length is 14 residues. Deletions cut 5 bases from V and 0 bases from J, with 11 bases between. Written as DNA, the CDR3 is TGTGCCAGCAGTGGACGAGGGAGCTCCTACGAGCAGTACTTC. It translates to CASSGRGSSYEQYF.

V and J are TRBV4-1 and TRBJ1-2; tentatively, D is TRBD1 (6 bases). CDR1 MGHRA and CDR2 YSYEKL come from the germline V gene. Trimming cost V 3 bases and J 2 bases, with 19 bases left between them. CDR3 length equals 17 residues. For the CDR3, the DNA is TGCGCCAGCAGCCAGATCAACTCGGGGGCAGACAACTATGGCTACACCTTC. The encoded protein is CASSQINSGADNYGYTF.

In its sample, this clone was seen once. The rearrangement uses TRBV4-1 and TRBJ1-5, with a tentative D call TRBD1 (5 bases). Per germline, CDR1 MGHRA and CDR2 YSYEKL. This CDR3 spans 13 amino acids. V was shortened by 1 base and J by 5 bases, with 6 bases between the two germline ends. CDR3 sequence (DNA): TGCGCCAGCAGCCAAGTGGGGGATCAGCCCCAGCATTTT. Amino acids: CASSQVGDQPQHF.

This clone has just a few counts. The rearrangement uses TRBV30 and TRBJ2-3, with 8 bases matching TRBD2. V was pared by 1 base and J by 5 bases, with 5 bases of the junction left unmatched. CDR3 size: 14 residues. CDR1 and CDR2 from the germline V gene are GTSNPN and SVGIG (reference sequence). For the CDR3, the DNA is TGTGCCTGGAGTGGGGGTAGCGGGGAAGATACGCAGTATTTT. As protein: CAWSGGSGEDTQYF.

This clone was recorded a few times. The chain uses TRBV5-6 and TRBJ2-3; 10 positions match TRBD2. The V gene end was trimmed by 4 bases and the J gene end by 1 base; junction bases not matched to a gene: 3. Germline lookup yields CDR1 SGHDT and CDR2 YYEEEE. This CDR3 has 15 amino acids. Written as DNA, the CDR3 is TGTGCCAGCAGCGTTCTAGCGGGGGGCACAGATACGCAGTATTTT. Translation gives CASSVLAGGTDTQYF.

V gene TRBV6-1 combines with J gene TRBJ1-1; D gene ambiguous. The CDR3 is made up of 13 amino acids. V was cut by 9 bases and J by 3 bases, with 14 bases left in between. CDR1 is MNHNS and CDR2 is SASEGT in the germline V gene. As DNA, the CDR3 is TGTGCCAGGCCGGATCGGGTGGACACTGAAGCTTTCTTT. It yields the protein CARPDRVDTEAFF.

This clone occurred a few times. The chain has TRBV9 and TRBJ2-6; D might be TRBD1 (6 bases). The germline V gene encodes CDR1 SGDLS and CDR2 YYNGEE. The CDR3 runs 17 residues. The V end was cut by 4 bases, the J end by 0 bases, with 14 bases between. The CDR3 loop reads CASSHQSGDSGANVLTF. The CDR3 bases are TGTGCCAGCAGCCACCAATCAGGGGACTCTGGGGCCAACGTCCTGACTTTC. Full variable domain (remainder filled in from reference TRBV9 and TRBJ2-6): DSGVTQTPKHLITATGQRVTLRCSPRSGDLSVYWYQQSLDQGLQFLIQYYNGEERAKGNILERFSAQQFPDLHSELNLSSLELGDSALYFCASSHQSGDSGANVLTFGAGSRLTVL.

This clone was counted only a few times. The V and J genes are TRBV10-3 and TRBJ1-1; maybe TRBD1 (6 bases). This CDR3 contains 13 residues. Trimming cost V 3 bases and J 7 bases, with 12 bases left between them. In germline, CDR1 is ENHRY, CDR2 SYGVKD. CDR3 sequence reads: CAISEGGRIEAFF. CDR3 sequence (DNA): TGTGCCATCAGTGAAGGGGGTCGGATTGAAGCTTTCTTT.

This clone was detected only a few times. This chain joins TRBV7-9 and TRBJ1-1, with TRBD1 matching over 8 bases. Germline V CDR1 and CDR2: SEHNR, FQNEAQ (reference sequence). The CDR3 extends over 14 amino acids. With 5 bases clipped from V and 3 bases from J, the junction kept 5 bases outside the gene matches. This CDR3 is CASSLTQGDTEAFF. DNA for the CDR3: TGTGCCAGCAGCCTGACACAGGGGGACACTGAAGCTTTCTTT.

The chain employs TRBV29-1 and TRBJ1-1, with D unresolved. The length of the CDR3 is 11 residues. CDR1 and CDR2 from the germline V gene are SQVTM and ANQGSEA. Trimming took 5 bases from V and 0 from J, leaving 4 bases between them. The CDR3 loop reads CSVLLNTEAFF. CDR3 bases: TGCAGCGTTTTACTGAACACTGAAGCTTTCTTT.

The CDR3 DNA reads TGTGCCAGCAGCTTAGTTGGTGGGTCCTACAATGAGCAGTTCTTC. It translates to CASSLVGGSYNEQFF. J is TRBJ2-1 and V is TRBV7-9; D gene ambiguous. The CDR3 contains 15 residues. V was pared by 1 base and J by 1 base, with 8 bases between. CDR1 and CDR2 (germline): SEHNR, FQNEAQ (reference sequence).

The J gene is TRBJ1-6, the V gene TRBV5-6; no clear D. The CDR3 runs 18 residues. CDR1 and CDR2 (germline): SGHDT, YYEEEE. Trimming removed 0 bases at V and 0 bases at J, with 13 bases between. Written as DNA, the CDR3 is TGTGCCAGCAGCTTGGAGGGCTATGAAAGCTCCTATAATTCACCCCTCCACTTT. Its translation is CASSLEGYESSYNSPLHF.

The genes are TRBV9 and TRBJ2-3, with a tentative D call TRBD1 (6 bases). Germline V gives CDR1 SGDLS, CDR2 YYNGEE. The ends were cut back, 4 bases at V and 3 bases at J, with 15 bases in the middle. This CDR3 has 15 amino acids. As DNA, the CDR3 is TGTGCCAGCAGCTCACTAGAGAGGGGGACAGATACGCAGTATTTT. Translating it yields CASSSLERGTDTQYF.